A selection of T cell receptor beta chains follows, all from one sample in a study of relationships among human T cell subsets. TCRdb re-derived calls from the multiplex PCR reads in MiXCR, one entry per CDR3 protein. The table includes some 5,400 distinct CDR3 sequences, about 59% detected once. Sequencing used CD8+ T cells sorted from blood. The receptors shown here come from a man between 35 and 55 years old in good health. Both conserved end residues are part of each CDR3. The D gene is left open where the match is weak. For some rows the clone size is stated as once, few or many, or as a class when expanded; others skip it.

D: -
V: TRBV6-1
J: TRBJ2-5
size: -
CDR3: CASSLDGWEETQYF
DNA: TGTGCCAGCAGCCTCGACGGGTGGGAGGAGACCCAGTACTTC

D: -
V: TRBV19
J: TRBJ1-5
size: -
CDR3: CASSGGRWQPQHF
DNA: TGTGCCAGTAGTGGCGGCAGGTGGCAGCCCCAGCATTTT

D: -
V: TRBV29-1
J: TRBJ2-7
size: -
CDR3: CSVEGLGTKSSYEQYF
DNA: TGCAGCGTTGAAGGGTTGGGGACGAAAAGCTCCTACGAGCAGTACTTC

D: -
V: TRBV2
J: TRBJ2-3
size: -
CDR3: CASMGPSAGDTQYF
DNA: TGTGCCAGCATGGGCCCAAGCGCAGGAGATACGCAGTATTTT

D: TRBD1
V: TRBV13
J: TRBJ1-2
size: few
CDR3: CASSRGQDLYGYTF
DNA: TGTGCCAGCAGCCGTGGACAGGACCTCTATGGCTACACCTTC

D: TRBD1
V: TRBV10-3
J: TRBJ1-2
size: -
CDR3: CAISDVPTGADYGYTF
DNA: TGTGCCATCAGTGATGTCCCGACAGGGGCGGACTATGGCTACACCTTC

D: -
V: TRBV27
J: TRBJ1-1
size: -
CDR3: CASSTEGRALGEAFF
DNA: TGTGCCAGCAGTACCGAGGGACGGGCACTGGGTGAAGCTTTCTTT

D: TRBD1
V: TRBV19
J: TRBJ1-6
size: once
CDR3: CASSIGTGQGSPLHF
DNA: TGTGCCAGTAGTATCGGGACAGGGCAAGGATCACCCCTCCACTTT

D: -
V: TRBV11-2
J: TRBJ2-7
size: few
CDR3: CASSLMGLSGLYEQYF
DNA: TGTGCCAGCAGCCTTATGGGACTCTCTGGCCTCTACGAGCAGTACTTC

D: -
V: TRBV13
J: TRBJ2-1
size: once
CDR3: CASSTSGTYNEQFF
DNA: TGTGCCAGCAGCACCAGCGGTACCTACAATGAGCAGTTCTTC

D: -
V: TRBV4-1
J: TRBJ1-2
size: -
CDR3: CASSPAVESNGYTF
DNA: TGCGCCAGCAGCCCCGCTGTGGAATCTAATGGCTACACCTTC

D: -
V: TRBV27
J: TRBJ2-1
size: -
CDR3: CASSPDRRTNNEQFF
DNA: TGTGCCAGCAGCCCCGACAGACGTACGAACAATGAGCAGTTCTTC

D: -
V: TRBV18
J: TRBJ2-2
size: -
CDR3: CASSPRLANTGELFF
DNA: TGTGCCAGCTCTCCAAGGCTTGCGAACACCGGGGAGCTGTTTTTT

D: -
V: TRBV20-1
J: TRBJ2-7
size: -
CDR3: CSARDRNFYEQYF
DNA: TGCAGTGCTAGAGATAGGAACTTCTACGAGCAGTACTTC

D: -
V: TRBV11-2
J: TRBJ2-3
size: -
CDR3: CASSLGAARLSTDTQYF
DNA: TGTGCCAGCAGCTTAGGGGCGGCGCGGTTGAGCACAGATACGCAGTATTTT

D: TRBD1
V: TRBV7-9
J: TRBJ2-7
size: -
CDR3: CASSPGQASYEQYF
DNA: TGTGCCAGCAGCCCTGGACAGGCCTCCTACGAGCAGTACTTC

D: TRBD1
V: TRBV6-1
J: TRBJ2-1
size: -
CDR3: CASTFSRTGFYNEQFF
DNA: TGTGCCAGCACCTTTTCGAGGACAGGTTTCTACAATGAGCAGTTCTTC

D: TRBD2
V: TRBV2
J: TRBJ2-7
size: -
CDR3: CASMDSGKDYEQYF
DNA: TGTGCCAGCATGGATAGCGGGAAGGACTACGAGCAGTACTTC

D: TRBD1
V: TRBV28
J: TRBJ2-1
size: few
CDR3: CASSPGGQFANEQFF
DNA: TGTGCCAGCAGTCCAGGGGGACAGTTTGCCAATGAGCAGTTCTTC

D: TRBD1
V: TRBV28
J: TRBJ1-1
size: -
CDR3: CASSSVADRYSFF
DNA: TGTGCCAGCAGTTCAGTCGCGGACAGGTACTCTTTCTTT

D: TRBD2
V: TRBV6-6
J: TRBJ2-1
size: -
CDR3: CASSYSTSGRANEQFF
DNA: TGTGCCAGCAGTTACTCGACTAGCGGGAGGGCCAATGAGCAGTTCTTC

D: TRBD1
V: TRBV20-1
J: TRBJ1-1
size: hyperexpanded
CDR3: CSVSGTGYLLNTEAFF
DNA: TGCAGTGTCTCAGGGACAGGGTATTTGTTGAACACTGAAGCTTTCTTT

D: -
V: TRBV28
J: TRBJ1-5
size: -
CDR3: CASRPNGNQPQHF
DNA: TGTGCCAGCAGACCGAACGGCAATCAGCCCCAGCATTTT

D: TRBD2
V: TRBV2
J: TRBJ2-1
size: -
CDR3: CASSASGVSNEQFF
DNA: TGCGCCAGCTCGGCTAGCGGGGTTTCCAATGAGCAGTTCTTC

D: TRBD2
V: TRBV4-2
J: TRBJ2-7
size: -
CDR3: CASSQESGLAGGAYEQYF
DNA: TGTGCCAGCAGCCAAGAGTCTGGCCTAGCGGGAGGGGCCTACGAGCAGTACTTC

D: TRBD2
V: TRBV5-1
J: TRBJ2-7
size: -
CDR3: CASSLGTSGSLRDEQYF
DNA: TGCGCCAGCAGCCTTGGGACTAGCGGGAGTCTTCGGGACGAGCAGTACTTC